A selection of T cell receptor beta chains follows, all from one sample in a study of blood T cell repertoires in COVID-19. Assay: immunoSEQ multiplex PCR; the TCRdb copy retains only in-frame clones and omits some. Of approximately 300,000 clones listed, more than 70% are singletons. The sample was peripheral blood. Every receptor here comes from a woman aged 45-65 years with acute or convalescent COVID-19. Both conserved end residues are part of each CDR3. The order of the fields is CDR3 DNA, CDR3 protein, J gene, D gene, V gene, clone size. A D gene is named only where the DNA matches it firmly. The size field is filled for only some rows; it gives once, few, many or a size class.

CDR3 DNA: TGTGCCAGTAGTCCAGGGGACAGAACGAGTGAAAAACTGTTTTTT
CDR3 protein: CASSPGDRTSEKLFF
J gene: TRBJ1-4
D gene: TRBD1
V gene: TRBV19
clone size: .

CDR3 DNA: TGCGCCAGCGCGAGGGGACAGGGCTCTTCACCCCTCCACTTT
CDR3 protein: CASARGQGSSPLHF
J gene: TRBJ1-6
D gene: TRBD1
V gene: TRBV10-2
clone size: .

CDR3 DNA: TGTGCCAGCGGGCCCGGACTAGTGCGGGGTAATGAGCAGTTCTTC
CDR3 protein: CASGPGLVRGNEQFF
J gene: TRBJ2-1
D gene: TRBD2
V gene: TRBV9
clone size: .

CDR3 DNA: TGTGCCAGCAGCTCGAGGAACACTGAAGCTTTCTTT
CDR3 protein: CASSSRNTEAFF
J gene: TRBJ1-1
D gene: .
V gene: TRBV5-4
clone size: .

CDR3 DNA: TGTGCCAGCAGCGTCTTAGCGGCCCCCGGACTAGCCGAGCAGTACTTC
CDR3 protein: CASSVLAAPGLAEQYF
J gene: TRBJ2-7
D gene: TRBD2
V gene: TRBV9
clone size: .

CDR3 DNA: TGTGCCAGCAGTGACCCGACAGGGGGGGACACTGAAGCTTTCTTT
CDR3 protein: CASSDPTGGDTEAFF
J gene: TRBJ1-1
D gene: TRBD1
V gene: TRBV25-1
clone size: .

CDR3 DNA: TGTGCCACCAGCAGAGACGTTATAGGGACAGGGGACGGCTACACCTTC
CDR3 protein: CATSRDVIGTGDGYTF
J gene: TRBJ1-2
D gene: TRBD1
V gene: TRBV15
clone size: .

CDR3 DNA: TGTGCCTGGAGTGTACCCCCTGACATAGGCTACACCTTC
CDR3 protein: CAWSVPPDIGYTF
J gene: TRBJ1-2
D gene: .
V gene: TRBV30
clone size: .

CDR3 DNA: TGTGCCAGCTCACCTACGCGGAACACAGATACGCAGTATTTT
CDR3 protein: CASSPTRNTDTQYF
J gene: TRBJ2-3
D gene: .
V gene: TRBV18
clone size: .

CDR3 DNA: TGTGCCAGCAACCTCGGTGGTTCCTATAATTCACCCCTCCACTTT
CDR3 protein: CASNLGGSYNSPLHF
J gene: TRBJ1-6
D gene: .
V gene: TRBV7-9
clone size: few

CDR3 DNA: TGTGCCAGCAGCTTTCAGGGGGTAGGTCAGCCCCAGCATTTT
CDR3 protein: CASSFQGVGQPQHF
J gene: TRBJ1-5
D gene: TRBD1
V gene: TRBV7-9
clone size: .

CDR3 DNA: TGTGCCACCGGCGGGGGTTTGATTTCAATGAACACTGAAGCTTTCTTT
CDR3 protein: CATGGGLISMNTEAFF
J gene: TRBJ1-1
D gene: .
V gene: TRBV10-3
clone size: .

CDR3 DNA: TGTGCTAGTGGTTTGGCCGCTTGGGGGTCCGGGACTTCCAGAAGGGTCCCCACCGGGGAGCTGTTTTTT
CDR3 protein: CASGLAAWGSGTSRRVPTGELFF
J gene: TRBJ2-2
D gene: .
V gene: TRBV12-5
clone size: few

CDR3 DNA: TGTGCCAGCAGCTTTGCACTGAATACTAACAATGAGCAGTTCTTC
CDR3 protein: CASSFALNTNNEQFF
J gene: TRBJ2-1
D gene: .
V gene: TRBV5-4
clone size: .

CDR3 DNA: TGTGCCAGCAGTGAGGCCCGCTCTGGAAACACCATATATTTT
CDR3 protein: CASSEARSGNTIYF
J gene: TRBJ1-3
D gene: .
V gene: TRBV2
clone size: .

CDR3 DNA: TGTGCCAGCAGCGGAAGACTGGTTAGCACAGATACGCAGTATTTT
CDR3 protein: CASSGRLVSTDTQYF
J gene: TRBJ2-3
D gene: .
V gene: TRBV11-2
clone size: .

CDR3 DNA: TGTGCCAGCAGCTCCCCGGGACAGGGGCCTGAAGCTTTCTTT
CDR3 protein: CASSSPGQGPEAFF
J gene: TRBJ1-1
D gene: TRBD1
V gene: TRBV13
clone size: .

CDR3 DNA: TGTGCTAGTGGTTTGACGGACTACCTAGTAGAGCAGTTCTTC
CDR3 protein: CASGLTDYLVEQFF
J gene: TRBJ2-1
D gene: .
V gene: TRBV12-5
clone size: few

CDR3 DNA: TGTGCCAGCAGTCCAACGGGGGGGGCAAGAAACACCATATATTTT
CDR3 protein: CASSPTGGARNTIYF
J gene: TRBJ1-3
D gene: .
V gene: TRBV6-5
clone size: .

CDR3 DNA: TGTGCCAGCAGTGGGGACATATCTGGCTACACCTTC
CDR3 protein: CASSGDISGYTF
J gene: TRBJ1-2
D gene: .
V gene: TRBV25-1
clone size: .

CDR3 DNA: TGTGCCAGCAGCCTCGGGGAGGTACGCACCGGGGAGCTGTTTTTT
CDR3 protein: CASSLGEVRTGELFF
J gene: TRBJ2-2
D gene: .
V gene: TRBV7-6
clone size: .

CDR3 DNA: TGTGCCAGCTGCTACGGGACAACTAGCACAGATACGCAGTATTTT
CDR3 protein: CASCYGTTSTDTQYF
J gene: TRBJ2-3
D gene: .
V gene: TRBV11-2
clone size: .

CDR3 DNA: TGCAGCGTTGCGACTAGCGGGGGAAACAATGAGCAGTTCTTC
CDR3 protein: CSVATSGGNNEQFF
J gene: TRBJ2-1
D gene: TRBD2
V gene: TRBV29-1
clone size: .

CDR3 DNA: TGTGCCAGCAGCCGGGGTGGGGGCGCCAGCTCCTACAATGAGCAGTTCTTC
CDR3 protein: CASSRGGGASSYNEQFF
J gene: TRBJ2-1
D gene: .
V gene: TRBV3-1/TRBV3-2
clone size: .

CDR3 DNA: TGTGCCACCAGCAGAGATCGTGAGGCAGAAGCGAATTCACCCCTCCACTTT
CDR3 protein: CATSRDREAEANSPLHF
J gene: TRBJ1-6
D gene: .
V gene: TRBV15
clone size: .

CDR3 DNA: TGTGCCATCAGTGAGAACAGGGAACGGGGCTACACCTTC
CDR3 protein: CAISENRERGYTF
J gene: TRBJ1-2
D gene: .
V gene: TRBV10-3
clone size: .

CDR3 DNA: TGCAGTGCTAGTAGCGGGAAGGTCACAGATACGCAGTATTTT
CDR3 protein: CSASSGKVTDTQYF
J gene: TRBJ2-3
D gene: TRBD2
V gene: TRBV20-1
clone size: once

CDR3 DNA: TGTGCCAGCAGCCACCAGGGTGCCTACTCTGGGGCCAACGTCCTGACTTTC
CDR3 protein: CASSHQGAYSGANVLTF
J gene: TRBJ2-6
D gene: .
V gene: TRBV14
clone size: .

CDR3 DNA: TGTGCCAGCAGGCGTACTAGCGGGGGGCCCACAGATACGCAGTATTTT
CDR3 protein: CASRRTSGGPTDTQYF
J gene: TRBJ2-3
D gene: TRBD2
V gene: TRBV5-4
clone size: once

CDR3 DNA: TGTGCCAGCAGCGTATCTAGCGGTTCCACAGATACGCAGTATTTT
CDR3 protein: CASSVSSGSTDTQYF
J gene: TRBJ2-3
D gene: TRBD2
V gene: TRBV9
clone size: .

CDR3 DNA: TGCGCCAGCAGCTTGGCTGGGACAGGCCCTGAAGCTTTCTTT
CDR3 protein: CASSLAGTGPEAFF
J gene: TRBJ1-1
D gene: TRBD1
V gene: TRBV5-1
clone size: .

CDR3 DNA: TGTGCCACCAGCAGAGATTCGGGAGAGACCCAGTACTTC
CDR3 protein: CATSRDSGETQYF
J gene: TRBJ2-5
D gene: .
V gene: TRBV15
clone size: .

CDR3 DNA: TGTGCCAGCCGTCCGAGGGTGAGCGGAAACACCATATATTTT
CDR3 protein: CASRPRVSGNTIYF
J gene: TRBJ1-3
D gene: .
V gene: TRBV11-2
clone size: .

CDR3 DNA: TGTGCCAGCAGCTTAAATCGAGACTATGGCTACACCTTC
CDR3 protein: CASSLNRDYGYTF
J gene: TRBJ1-2
D gene: .
V gene: TRBV13
clone size: .

CDR3 DNA: TGTGCCAGTAGCTTTGCAGGGTTTGGGGTCACCGGGGAGCTGTTTTTT
CDR3 protein: CASSFAGFGVTGELFF
J gene: TRBJ2-2
D gene: .
V gene: TRBV19
clone size: .

CDR3 DNA: TGTGCCAGTAGGGGGGACACGTCAAGACCTAACTATGGCTACACCTTC
CDR3 protein: CASRGDTSRPNYGYTF
J gene: TRBJ1-2
D gene: .
V gene: TRBV19
clone size: .

CDR3 DNA: TGTGCCAGTAGTATAGAAGATTCGGGGAGAACGCAGTATTTT
CDR3 protein: CASSIEDSGRTQYF
J gene: TRBJ2-3
D gene: .
V gene: TRBV19
clone size: .

CDR3 DNA: TGTGCCAGCACCCCGGGGGATTGGGATTCACCCCTCCACTTT
CDR3 protein: CASTPGDWDSPLHF
J gene: TRBJ1-6
D gene: .
V gene: TRBV27
clone size: .

CDR3 DNA: TGTGCCAGCAGCCCCGCTAGCGGGAGTACGACAGATACGCAGTATTTT
CDR3 protein: CASSPASGSTTDTQYF
J gene: TRBJ2-3
D gene: TRBD2
V gene: TRBV7-2
clone size: .

CDR3 DNA: TGTGCCAGCAGCAAAGGGATCGGACAGGGGGGGGATGAAAAACTGTTTTTT
CDR3 protein: CASSKGIGQGGDEKLFF
J gene: TRBJ1-4
D gene: .
V gene: TRBV21-1
clone size: .

CDR3 DNA: TGTGCCAGCAGTTTGGGTAGCGGGAGGGTCCCCAATGAGCAGTTCTTC
CDR3 protein: CASSLGSGRVPNEQFF
J gene: TRBJ2-1
D gene: TRBD2
V gene: TRBV27
clone size: .

CDR3 DNA: TGTGCCAGCAGCTTCCCCAAGGACCGAGGGAATTGGGACACTGAAGCTTTCTTT
CDR3 protein: CASSFPKDRGNWDTEAFF
J gene: TRBJ1-1
D gene: .
V gene: TRBV7-2
clone size: .

CDR3 DNA: TGTGCCAGTAGTATAGGGGGGGGACAGGGCCAAGAGACCCAGTACTTC
CDR3 protein: CASSIGGGQGQETQYF
J gene: TRBJ2-5
D gene: TRBD1
V gene: TRBV19
clone size: .

CDR3 DNA: TGTGCCAGTAGACTCGGACAGAGTTATTCACCCCTCCACTTT
CDR3 protein: CASRLGQSYSPLHF
J gene: TRBJ1-6
D gene: .
V gene: TRBV19
clone size: .

CDR3 DNA: TGTGCCAGTAGTACCCGAGGCCGCAACACCGGGGAGCTGTTTTTT
CDR3 protein: CASSTRGRNTGELFF
J gene: TRBJ2-2
D gene: .
V gene: TRBV19
clone size: .

CDR3 DNA: TGCGCCAGCAGCTTGGACAGGGGGTTCGGGGAGCTGTTTTTT
CDR3 protein: CASSLDRGFGELFF
J gene: TRBJ2-2
D gene: TRBD1
V gene: TRBV5-1
clone size: .